This T cell receptor (beta chain) was sequenced during a study of cytomegalovirus exposure and HLA in healthy donors. Note on this clone: Its antigen remains unidentified.

V dropped 4 bases and J dropped 0; count of bases not matched to a gene: 6. Germline CDR1 is SGHNT and CDR2 is YYREEE (reference sequence). The CDR3 runs to 17 residues. Findings and caveats of the study: By HLA locus, TCR association rates varied in a later analysis, with DRB1 showing the most and HLA-C the fewest.

Nominally healthy donors provided the samples, though records likely missed some immune exposures. The PCR contained 60 Vbeta and 13 Jbeta primers. Profiled with immunoSEQ multiplex PCR; TCRdb holds only in-frame clones, not every one. The sample lists 90,000 to 130,000 clones, roughly 69% occurring once. This TCR derives from a woman in her 30s in good health and CMV-seronegative. The rearrangement joins TRBV5-4 to TRBJ2-6; 8 bases align to TRBD2. Sequenced material: PBMCs. CDR3 region: CASSPLGTSSGANVLTF. The CDR3 bases are TGTGCCAGCAGCCCCTTAGGGACTAGCTCTGGGGCCAACGTCCTGACTTTC.